Presented here are 13 T cell receptor beta chains from one specimen sequenced in a study of control samples from healthy donors and cancer patients. Produced via immunoSEQ multiplex PCR; TCRdb's table is partial and in-frame only. The profile covers about 120,000 clones, with approximately 87% appearing a single time and around 10% taken by the ten largest. Sample: blood. The receptors derive from a man younger than 40 in good health.

The gene calls are TRBV27 and TRBJ1-2; tentative D call: TRBD1 (6 bases). The V and J ends lost 0 bases and 3 bases respectively, with 8 bases between them. CDR3 length: 14 residues. Germline CDR1 is MNHEY and CDR2 is SMNVEV (reference sequence). This CDR3 is CASSLSQGYYGYTF. DNA of the CDR3: TGTGCCAGCAGTTTATCGCAGGGGTACTATGGCTACACCTTC.

J is TRBJ1-1 and V is TRBV6-5; TRBD1 matches 11 bases. The CDR3 runs 13 residues. CDR1 MNHEY and CDR2 SVGAGI come from the germline V gene. V lost 7 bases, J lost 5 bases, and 3 bases stayed unmatched. The CDR3 here is CASNRDRGTEAFF. The CDR3 DNA reads as TGTGCCAGCAACAGGGACAGGGGGACTGAAGCTTTCTTT.

The chain is built from TRBV7-3 and TRBJ2-1; D is perhaps TRBD1 (6 bases). Deletions cut 0 bases from V and 9 bases from J, with 9 bases between. The CDR3 runs to 13 residues. Germline CDR1 and CDR2: SGHTA and FQGTGA. CDR3 amino acids: CASSLTLQGEQFF. CDR3 bases: TGTGCCAGCAGCTTAACGTTACAGGGTGAGCAGTTCTTC.

This rearrangement joins TRBV6-2 or TRBV6-3 to TRBJ2-7; D gene unclear. V dropped 0 bases and J dropped 5 bases, with 8 bases sitting between them. Germline V gene lookup returns CDR1 MNHEY and CDR2 SVGEGT. This CDR3 is built from 13 residues. Written as DNA, the CDR3 is TGTGCCAGCAGTTACTCCCCATTGGACGAGCAGTACGTC. Its translation is CASSYSPLDEQYV.

This chain links TRBV4-1 with TRBJ2-5; D is possibly TRBD2 (6 bases). V gave up 4 bases and J gave up 5 bases, with 23 bases separating them. In germline, CDR1 is MGHRA, CDR2 YSYEKL. The CDR3 spans 17 residues. The DNA of the CDR3 is TGCGCCAGCAGCCGGGGCACAGGAGAGGGAGGCTTGGAGACCCAGTACTTC. Translation gives CASSRGTGEGGLETQYF.

V and J are TRBV19 and TRBJ1-1; 7 bases are a match to TRBD1. After removal of 4 bases from V and 0 bases from J, the junction contained 2 bases not matched to a gene. Germline CDR1 reads LNHDA; CDR2 reads SQIVND (reference sequence). The CDR3 loop spans 14 amino acids. The CDR3 bases are TGTGCCAGTAGTAAGGGACAGCTGAACACTGAAGCTTTCTTT. It translates to CASSKGQLNTEAFF.

This clone was counted a few times. This chain connects TRBV3-1 (or the pseudogene TRBV3-2) to TRBJ1-1; TRBD1 is a possible D gene (5 bases). Germline V gene data show CDR1 as LGHDT and CDR2 as YNNKEL (reference sequence). Between the trimmed V and J ends, which lost 5 bases and 5 bases, there was a span of 18 bases. There are 15 residues in the CDR3. In DNA, the CDR3 is TGTGCCAGCAGCTATGGGGGTTCTGGAGCAACTGAAGCTTTCTTT. It yields the protein CASSYGGSGATEAFF.

V and J are TRBV29-1 and TRBJ2-1, with TRBD1 matching over 9 bases. Trimming took 0 bases from V and 8 from J; bases not matched to a gene: 14. CDR3 length equals 17 residues. From germline, CDR1 is SQVTM and CDR2 ANQGSEA. The CDR3 loop reads CSVEDRNAGTGMDEQFF. The CDR3 DNA reads TGCAGCGTTGAAGATCGCAATGCCGGGACAGGGATGGATGAGCAGTTCTTC.

The chain has TRBV6-4 and TRBJ1-1, with D unclear. Germline values: CDR1 MRHNA, CDR2 SNTAGT. The CDR3 extends over 11 amino acids. Trimming took 5 bases from V and 5 from J, leaving 6 bases between them. The CDR3 DNA follows: TGTGCCAGCAGTTCGGGTACTGAAGCTTTCTTT. Translation gives CASSSGTEAFF.

In its sample, this clone was seen once. For the CDR3, the DNA is TGTGCCAGCAGCTTAGCGCGAGCGGTATACAATGAGCAGTTCTTC. This translates into CASSLARAVYNEQFF. V and J are TRBV7-2 and TRBJ2-1, with a weak D call TRBD2 (5 bases). In germline, CDR1 is SGHTA, CDR2 FQGNSA. CDR3 length equals 15 residues. The V and J ends lost 0 bases and 4 bases respectively, with 10 bases between them.

This clone was counted once. The chain combines TRBV24-1 with TRBJ2-5, with D perhaps TRBD2 (7 bases). Germline loops: CDR1 KGHDR, CDR2 SFDVKD. CDR3 length: 15 amino acids. Trimming removed 4 bases from V and 2 bases from J, with 13 bases in between. The CDR3 DNA reads TGTGCCACCAGTGACGGGGGGCCTGGACAAGAGACCCAGTACTTC. Its translation: CATSDGGPGQETQYF.

This clone is a singleton in its sample. The chain employs TRBV7-8 and TRBJ1-3; tentatively, D is TRBD1 (5 bases). Germline V gene data show CDR1 as SGHVS and CDR2 as FQNEAQ. The V and J ends lost 0 bases and 0 bases respectively, with 12 bases between them. This CDR3 contains 17 residues. The CDR3 sequence: CASSLAWGLSSGNTIYF. In DNA form, the CDR3 reads TGTGCCAGCAGCTTAGCGTGGGGGTTGAGCTCTGGAAACACCATATATTTT.

This rearrangement joins TRBV10-3 to TRBJ2-3; TRBD1 agrees at 11 bases. Per germline, CDR1 ENHRY and CDR2 SYGVKD. The CDR3 is 15 residues long. Trimming took 5 bases from V and 3 from J; bases not matched to a gene: 4. The CDR3 DNA sequence: TGTGCCATCAGTCTGGACAGGGGGCGGACAGATACGCAGTATTTT. Translation gives CAISLDRGRTDTQYF.